One and the same sample provided the 18 T cell receptor beta chains below, sequenced in a study of cytomegalovirus exposure and HLA in healthy donors. PCR primers comprised 60 Vbeta and 13 Jbeta primers. Clones were sequenced by immunoSEQ multiplex PCR, and TCRdb holds only the in-frame ones, with some missing. The sample shows some 120,000 clones, around two thirds of them seen only once. The sample consisted of PBMCs. These TCRs come from a woman in her thirties or forties in good health and CMV-seropositive.

This chain connects TRBV28 to TRBJ2-3; 8 bases are shared with TRBD2. The CDR3 extends over 16 amino acids. Losses at the gene ends were 4 bases for V and 4 bases for J; bases not matched to a gene: 10. The germline gives CDR1 MDHEN, CDR2 SYDVKM. CDR3 nucleotides: TGTGCCAGCAGTTGGGGCCGGGGGGGGGAGGCAGATACGCAGTATTTT. It is translated as CASSWGRGGEADTQYF.

V is TRBV1 and J is TRBJ2-7; the tabulated D call, TRBD2, remains unverified against the DNA. TRBV1 is assigned pseudogene status. The CDR3 extends over 16 amino acids. The CDR3 loop is CTSSQERRAGVDEQYF. CDR3 DNA sequence: TGCACCAGCAGCCAAGAAAGGAGAGCGGGAGTAGACGAGCAGTACTTC.

CDR3 DNA: TGTGCCAGCAGTTCCCTAGCGGGAGTTGACGAGCAGTACTTC. Translated: CASSSLAGVDEQYF. The chain is built from TRBV11-2 and TRBJ2-7; 10 bases fit TRBD2. This CDR3 is built from 14 residues. Trimming cost V 6 bases and J 5 bases; bases outside gene matches: 7. CDR1 is SGHAT and CDR2 is FQNNGV in the germline V gene. Looking up the rest from reference TRBV11-2 and TRBJ2-7 gives the full variable domain: EAGVAQSPRYKIIEKRQSVAFWCNPISGHATLYWYQQILGQGPKLLIQFQNNGVVDDSQLPKDRFSAERLKGVDSTLKIQPAKLEDSAVYLCASSSLAGVDEQYFGPGTRLTVT.

The chain is built from TRBV10-3 and TRBJ2-3; 8 bases fit TRBD2. J was trimmed by 4 bases and V by 8 bases; bases with no gene match: 14. In germline, CDR1 is ENHRY, CDR2 SYGVKD. This CDR3 has 16 amino acids. As DNA, the CDR3 is TGTGCCATCGGGCCCTCGACGGGAGGGCTGTCAGATACGCAGTATTTT. It specifies CAIGPSTGGLSDTQYF.

For the CDR3, the DNA is TGTGCCAGTTCACAGGGGAACACTGAAGCTTTCTTT. Encoded protein: CASSQGNTEAFF. This chain uses TRBV5-4 with TRBJ1-1, with D tentatively TRBD1 (6 bases). The CDR3 totals 12 residues. Trimming pared 8 bases from V and 1 base from J, leaving 9 bases between. Looked up from germline, CDR1 is SGHNT and CDR2 is YYREEE (reference sequence).

The V and J genes are TRBV29-1 and TRBJ2-1; 11 nucleotides line up with TRBD1. Germline V gives CDR1 SQVTM, CDR2 ANQGSEA. V lost 1 base and J lost 6; bases outside the gene matches: 8. The CDR3 is made up of 16 amino acids. Here the CDR3 reads CSVEGHRDRGGNEQFF. For the CDR3, the DNA is TGCAGCGTTGAAGGGCACCGGGACAGGGGGGGCAATGAGCAGTTCTTC.

The chain has TRBV6-4 and TRBJ2-1, with TRBD2 identical over 9 bases. The CDR3 is 12 amino acids. Germline CDR1 is MRHNA and CDR2 is SNTAGT. With 3 bases clipped from V and 10 bases from J, the junction kept 1 base outside the gene matches. The CDR3 DNA follows: TGTGCCAGCAGTGAGCGGGAGGGGGAGCAGTTCTTC. As protein: CASSEREGEQFF.

V usage is TRBV5-1 and J usage is TRBJ2-5; the match to TRBD1 covers 9 bases. The J call may be faulty, since TRBJ2-7 better matches the DNA end. Germline V lookup: CDR1 SGHRS, CDR2 YFSETQ. The CDR3 runs to 15 residues. CDR3 residues: CASSLSGTGFYEQYF. The CDR3 bases are TGCGCCAGCAGCTTGAGTGGGACAGGGTTCTACGAGCAGTACTTC.

This clone came up a few times. V gene TRBV7-2 combines with J gene TRBJ2-3; D is ambiguous. In germline, CDR1 is SGHTA, CDR2 FQGNSA. Trimming removed 3 bases at V and 4 bases at J, with 5 bases between. This CDR3 contains 12 residues. The CDR3 nucleotides read TGTGCCAGCAGCTTCCTAGCAGATACGCAGTATTTT. Its protein is CASSFLADTQYF.

This chain connects TRBV9 to TRBJ2-1, with TRBD1 as a possible D gene (6 bases). The germline V and J ends were trimmed by 4 bases and 8 bases, with 16 bases remaining between them. CDR3 length equals 14 residues. Germline loops: CDR1 SGDLS, CDR2 YYNGEE. CDR3 region: CASSKWTVGDEQFF. In nucleotides, the CDR3 is TGTGCCAGCAGCAAATGGACAGTGGGCGATGAGCAGTTCTTC. Full variable domain (outside the CDR3, taken from reference TRBV9 and TRBJ2-1): DSGVTQTPKHLITATGQRVTLRCSPRSGDLSVYWYQQSLDQGLQFLIQYYNGEERAKGNILERFSAQQFPDLHSELNLSSLELGDSALYFCASSKWTVGDEQFFGPGTRLTVL.

V is TRBV28 and J is TRBJ1-2; D might be TRBD1 (6 bases). The V end lost 1 base, the J end lost 10 bases, and 13 bases lay between the germline ends. The CDR3 spans 13 residues. Germline V gene sequence: CDR1 MDHEN, CDR2 SYDVKM. The chain's CDR3 is CASSLFQQGDYTF. CDR3 DNA: TGTGCCAGCAGTTTATTCCAACAGGGAGACTACACCTTC.

The chain has TRBV25-1 and TRBJ2-7; a possible D gene is TRBD1 (5 bases). The germline V gene encodes CDR1 MGHDK and CDR2 SYGVNS. This CDR3 has 14 amino acids. V lost 3 bases and J lost 5, with 14 bases in between. CDR3 loop: CASSETDIANEQYF. The CDR3 bases are TGTGCCAGCAGTGAGACAGATATCGCCAACGAGCAGTACTTC.

The chain combines TRBV5-5 with TRBJ2-7; TRBD1 matches 9 bases. V lost 4 bases to trimming and J lost 3 bases; unmatched junction nucleotides: 8. The CDR3 is 15 residues long. Germline-derived CDR1 and CDR2 are SGHKS and YYEKEE (reference sequence). The CDR3 DNA reads TGTGCCAGCAGCCTCATTGGACAGGGGATCTACGAGCAGTACTTC. Protein sequence: CASSLIGQGIYEQYF.

This chain uses TRBV4-3 with TRBJ1-1; 7 bases agree with TRBD1. Germline V gene lookup returns CDR1 LGHNA and CDR2 YSLEER. After removal of 3 bases from V and 1 base from J, the junction contained 5 bases not matched to a gene. The CDR3 consists of 15 residues. DNA for the CDR3: TGCGCCAGCAGCCAGGAGGGGGCGGAGAACACTGAAGCTTTCTTT. Its translation is CASSQEGAENTEAFF.

The CDR3 sequence is CASSLSEGTQYF. The CDR3 DNA sequence: TGTGCCAGCAGTTTATCGGAGGGAACGCAGTATTTT. The rearrangement uses TRBV27 and TRBJ2-3; a possible D gene is TRBD2 (6 bases). The V and J ends lost 0 bases and 9 bases respectively, with 7 bases between them. The CDR3 is 12 amino acids. From germline, CDR1 is MNHEY and CDR2 SMNVEV (reference sequence).

The chain uses TRBV6-5 and TRBJ1-1, with a possible D match to TRBD1 (5 bases). The V gene's germline CDR1 is MNHEY and CDR2 SVGAGI. This CDR3 region has 14 residues. V dropped 6 bases and J dropped 5 bases, with 16 bases sitting between them. DNA for the CDR3: TGTGCCAGCAGGCACAAGGGGAGGATGACTGAAGCTTTCTTT. Translation gives CASRHKGRMTEAFF.

The chain employs TRBV7-8 and TRBJ2-2; perhaps TRBD2 as D (6 bases). The CDR3 contains 15 residues. With 6 bases removed from V and 0 bases from J, the gap between germline ends came to 11 bases. Germline V CDR1 and CDR2: SGHVS, FQNEAQ. The CDR3 is CASRVLATNTGELFF. DNA for the CDR3: TGTGCCAGCAGGGTCCTAGCGACGAACACCGGGGAGCTGTTTTTT.

This chain links TRBV7-9 with TRBJ1-6; the D gene is possibly TRBD1 (5 bases). Trimming shortened V by 10 bases and J by 8 bases, and 12 bases separated the two germline ends. CDR1 and CDR2 (germline): SEHNR, FQNEAQ (reference sequence). The CDR3 is 12 residues long. The CDR3: CATGLTDSPLHF. CDR3 in DNA: TGTGCCACGGGACTGACGGATTCACCCCTCCACTTT.